This TCR beta chain is drawn from a study of blood T cell repertoires in COVID-19. Per the authors' pipeline: For nucleated cells, counts were estimated from reference gene primer amplification. Sequencing used immunoSEQ multiplex PCR; TCRdb keeps in-frame clones, though not all of them. The D gene and trimming were derived from the DNA, and the V and J assignments and clone size from that table. The table shows around 71,000 clones, with roughly 80% occurring only once. Germline trimming cut 4 bases from V and 4 bases from J; bases unmatched to any gene: 7. Looked up from germline, CDR1 is SGHRS and CDR2 is YFSETQ. The CDR3 is made up of 15 amino acids.

The receptor's source is a man in his 70s with acute or convalescent COVID-19. Sequenced sample: peripheral blood. The chain recombines TRBV5-1 with TRBJ2-1; 8 nucleotides align to TRBD2. CDR3 in amino acids: CASSPRIAGYNEQFF. DNA of the CDR3: TGCGCCAGCAGCCCGCGTATAGCGGGGTACAATGAGCAGTTCTTC.